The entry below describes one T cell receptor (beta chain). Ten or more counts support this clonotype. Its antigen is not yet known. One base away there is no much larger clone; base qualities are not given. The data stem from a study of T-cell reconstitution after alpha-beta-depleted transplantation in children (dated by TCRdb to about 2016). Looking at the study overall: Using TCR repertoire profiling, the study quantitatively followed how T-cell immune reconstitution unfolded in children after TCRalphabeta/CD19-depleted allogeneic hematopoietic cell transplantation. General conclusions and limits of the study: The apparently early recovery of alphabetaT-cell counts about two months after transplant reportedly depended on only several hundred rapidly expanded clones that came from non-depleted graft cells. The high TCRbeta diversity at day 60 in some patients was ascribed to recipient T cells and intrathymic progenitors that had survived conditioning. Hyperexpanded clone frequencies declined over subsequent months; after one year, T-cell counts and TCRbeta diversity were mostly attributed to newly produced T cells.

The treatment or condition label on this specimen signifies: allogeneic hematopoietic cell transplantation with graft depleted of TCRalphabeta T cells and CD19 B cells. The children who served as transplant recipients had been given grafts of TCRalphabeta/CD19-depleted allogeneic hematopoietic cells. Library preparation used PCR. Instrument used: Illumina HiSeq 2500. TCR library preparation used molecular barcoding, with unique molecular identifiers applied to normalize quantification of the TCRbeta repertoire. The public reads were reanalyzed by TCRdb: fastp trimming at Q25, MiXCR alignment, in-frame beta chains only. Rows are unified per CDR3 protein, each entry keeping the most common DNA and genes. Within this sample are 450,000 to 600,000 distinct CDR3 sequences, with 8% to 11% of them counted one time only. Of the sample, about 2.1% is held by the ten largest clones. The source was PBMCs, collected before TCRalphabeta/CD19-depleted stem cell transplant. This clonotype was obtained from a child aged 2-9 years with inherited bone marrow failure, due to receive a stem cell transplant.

The CDR3 region reads CASSQVQGPEAFF. The nucleotides read TGTGCCAGCAGCCAAGTACAGGGTCCTGAAGCTTTCTTT. The sequence links TRBV3-1 to TRBJ1-1; the D gene is possibly TRBD1, with 6 bases matching. The trim is 1 base for V and 6 bases for J, with a gap of 9 bases between the germline ends. Based on the germline V gene (reference sequence), the CDR1 and CDR2 sequences are LGHDT and YNNKEL. Inclusive of the bounding cysteine and phenylalanine, the CDR3 is 13 residues long. Only CDR3 DNA is held: 39 bases, read in frame from base 1.